The 23 T cell receptor beta chains below all came from one sample that was sequenced in a study of blood T cell repertoires in COVID-19. Here immunoSEQ multiplex PCR was the method, and the copy in TCRdb shows in-frame clones only, minus some. This sample carries 150,000 to 200,000 clones, 80% to 85% of them seen once, and the ten largest clones take around 8%. The sample taken for sequencing was peripheral blood. Receptors were obtained from a woman aged 70-85 years with COVID-19, enrolled during active disease.

The rearrangement uses TRBV5-5 and TRBJ2-5; TRBD2 agrees at 7 bases. Germline lookup yields CDR1 SGHKS and CDR2 YYEKEE (reference sequence). The CDR3 is 14 residues long. V lost 4 bases to trimming and J lost 3 bases; unmatched junction nucleotides: 6. The CDR3 spells CASSAQGTKETQYF. CDR3 DNA: TGTGCCAGCAGCGCACAAGGGACTAAAGAGACCCAGTACTTC.

The CDR3 sequence is CASTHTSGTRGGYTF. CDR3 DNA sequence: TGCGCCAGCACCCACACTTCCGGGACACGGGGCGGCTACACCTTC. The chain is built from TRBV5-1 and TRBJ1-2; D may be TRBD1 (6 bases). Germline V gene sequence: CDR1 SGHRS, CDR2 YFSETQ. Between the trimmed V and J ends, which lost 6 bases and 8 bases, there was a span of 23 bases. The CDR3 runs to 15 residues.

This chain links TRBV25-1 with TRBJ1-1; no definite D call. The CDR3 contains 14 residues. Trimming shortened V by 3 bases and J by 0 bases, and 8 bases separated the two germline ends. Looked up from germline, CDR1 is MGHDK and CDR2 is SYGVNS. Written as DNA, the CDR3 is TGTGCCAGCAGTGAGAGTTTCATGAACACTGAAGCTTTCTTT. Amino acids: CASSESFMNTEAFF.

The chain links TRBV5-1 to TRBJ1-4; D may be TRBD1 (5 bases). CDR1 is SGHRS, CDR2 YFSETQ, per germline. V was shortened by 4 bases and J by 0 bases, with 10 bases between the two germline ends. The CDR3 totals 15 residues. The CDR3 reads CASSRSRATNEKLFF. Written as DNA, the CDR3 is TGCGCCAGCAGCCGAAGCAGGGCAACTAATGAAAAACTGTTTTTT. Together with reference TRBV5-1 and TRBJ1-4, the CDR3 gives the full variable domain: KAGVTQTPRYLIKTRGQQVTLSCSPISGHRSVSWYQQTPGQGLQFLFEYFSETQRNKGNFPGRFSGRQFSNSRSEMNVSTLELGDSALYLCASSRSRATNEKLFFGSGTQLSVL.

The chain uses TRBV4-3 and TRBJ2-3; 8 bases are a match to TRBD2. The trim removed 4 bases at V and 4 bases at J, leaving 10 bases unmatched. This CDR3 has 16 amino acids. Germline CDR1 LGHNA, CDR2 YSLEER. In DNA, the CDR3 is TGCGCCAGCAGCCCCCAGCGGGAGAGGTTGGCAGATACGCAGTATTTT. This gives the protein CASSPQRERLADTQYF.

This chain uses TRBV9 with TRBJ2-2, with D maybe TRBD2 (6 bases). V shed 4 bases and J shed 2 bases, with 12 bases lying between them. The CDR3 extends over 15 amino acids. Germline V gene lookup returns CDR1 SGDLS and CDR2 YYNGEE. CDR3 region: CASSSQGLNTGELFF. The CDR3 bases are TGTGCCAGCAGCTCCCAGGGACTTAACACCGGGGAGCTGTTTTTT.

This sequence joins TRBV9 and TRBJ2-1; TRBD2 is a possible D gene (6 bases). From germline, CDR1 is SGDLS and CDR2 YYNGEE. CDR3 length equals 16 residues. Deletions cut 4 bases from V and 7 bases from J, with 21 bases between. The CDR3 sequence: CASSRSGTRSLNEQFF. The CDR3 bases are TGTGCCAGCAGCAGATCCGGGACTCGTAGCCTGAATGAGCAGTTCTTC.

The chain joins TRBV6-5 to TRBJ2-7; TRBD2 aligns across 7 bases. The V gene end was trimmed by 5 bases and the J gene end by 6 bases; junction bases not matched to a gene: 13. Germline V CDR1 and CDR2: MNHEY, SVGAGI. This CDR3 contains 15 residues. Here the CDR3 reads CASSRLRQGGAEQYF. CDR3 bases: TGTGCCAGCAGTCGGCTTCGGCAGGGAGGGGCCGAGCAGTACTTC.

The chain combines TRBV5-6 with TRBJ1-5; 8 bases agree with TRBD1. The CDR3 totals 17 residues. V trimming: 0 bases; J trimming: 0 bases; junction bases outside the gene matches: 5. Germline V lookup: CDR1 SGHDT, CDR2 YYEEEE. CDR3 region: CASSLGTGGNSNQPQHF. CDR3 DNA: TGTGCCAGCAGCTTGGGCACAGGGGGGAATAGCAATCAGCCCCAGCATTTT.

This clone came up once. The rearrangement links TRBV28 to TRBJ2-6, with 14 bases identical to TRBD2. Germline CDR1 is MDHEN and CDR2 is SYDVKM. The CDR3 is 18 amino acids. Germline trimming cut 3 bases from V and 2 bases from J; bases unmatched to any gene: 3. This CDR3 reads CASSFGTSGSAGANVLTF. CDR3 nucleotide sequence: TGTGCCAGCAGTTTCGGGACTAGCGGGAGCGCTGGGGCCAACGTCCTGACTTTC.

The chain carries TRBV29-1 and TRBJ1-1; TRBD1 aligns across 10 bases. J lost 1 base, V lost 6 bases, and 11 bases had no gene match. CDR3 length equals 16 residues. CDR1 and CDR2 from the germline V gene are SQVTM and ANQGSEA. CDR3 residues: CSVLSGQGQTNTEAFF. CDR3 nucleotides: TGCAGCGTCCTCTCGGGACAGGGGCAGACGAACACTGAAGCTTTCTTT.

This chain links TRBV2 with TRBJ1-1; D remains unclear. V was clipped by 4 bases and J by 3 bases, with 9 bases between them. Germline V gives CDR1 SNHLY, CDR2 FYNNEI. The CDR3 length is 13 residues. The CDR3 region is CASSAYRDTEAFF. Written as DNA, the CDR3 is TGTGCCAGCAGTGCCTACAGAGACACTGAAGCTTTCTTT. The variable domain in full, completed from reference TRBV2 and TRBJ1-1, reads EPEVTQTPSHQVTQMGQEVILRCVPISNHLYFYWYRQILGQKVEFLVSFYNNEISEKSEIFDDQFSVERPDGSNFTLKIRSTKLEDSAMYFCASSAYRDTEAFFGQGTRLTVV.

In its sample, this clone was seen once. The chain recombines TRBV6-2 or TRBV6-3 with TRBJ1-2, with TRBD1 identical over 9 bases. In germline, CDR1 is MNHEY, CDR2 SVGEGT. The junction had 11 bases not matched to a gene; V was cut back by 2 bases and J by 4 bases. CDR3 length: 17 residues. This chain's CDR3 is CASSYVSGQGSFYGYTF. CDR3 nucleotide sequence: TGTGCCAGCAGTTACGTCTCCGGACAGGGGAGTTTCTATGGCTACACCTTC.

The rearrangement uses TRBV5-1 and TRBJ2-7, with 13 bases matching TRBD2. The CDR3 has 16 residues. The germline V gene has CDR1 SGHRS and CDR2 YFSETQ. The trim removed 0 bases at V and 5 bases at J, leaving 5 bases unmatched. Here the CDR3 reads CASSLGGLAGFHEQYF. For the CDR3, the DNA is TGCGCCAGCAGCTTGGGGGGACTAGCGGGATTCCACGAGCAGTACTTC.

The chain employs TRBV7-2 and TRBJ1-2; 8 nucleotides match TRBD1. V dropped 2 bases and J dropped 7; count of bases not matched to a gene: 9. CDR3 length: 15 amino acids. Germline V gives CDR1 SGHTA, CDR2 FQGNSA. The CDR3 bases are TGTGCCAGCAGCTTACATGGAACAGGGGGTGTTGGCTACACCTTC. Translation gives CASSLHGTGGVGYTF. Filled out from reference TRBV7-2 and TRBJ1-2, the complete variable domain reads GAGVSQSPSNKVTEKGKDVELRCDPISGHTALYWYRQSLGQGLEFLIYFQGNSAPDKSGLPSDRFSAERTGGSVSTLTIQRTQQEDSAVYLCASSLHGTGGVGYTFGSGTRLTVV.

This sequence joins TRBV5-1 and TRBJ2-4, with no clear D. CDR3 size: 13 residues. Trimming pared 5 bases from V and 8 bases from J, leaving 14 bases between. Germline V gene sequence: CDR1 SGHRS, CDR2 YFSETQ. CDR3 residues: CASRVSERDIQYF. As DNA, the CDR3 is TGCGCCAGCAGGGTCTCCGAACGGGACATTCAGTACTTC.

This chain links TRBV19 with TRBJ1-2; D possibly corresponds to TRBD1 (5 bases). Trimming removed 5 bases from V and 5 bases from J, with 6 bases in between. This CDR3 is built from 11 residues. Germline V gives CDR1 LNHDA, CDR2 SQIVND (reference sequence). The CDR3 bases are TGTGCCAGTAGTCAGGGATATGGCTACACCTTC. As protein: CASSQGYGYTF. The full variable domain, completed using reference TRBV19 and TRBJ1-2, is DGGITQSPKYLFRKEGQNVTLSCEQNLNHDAMYWYRQDPGQGLRLIYYSQIVNDFQKGDIAEGYSVSREKKESFPLTVTSAQKNPTAFYLCASSQGYGYTFGSGTRLTVV.

This chain links TRBV18 with TRBJ1-2; 8 bases line up with TRBD1. Germline V gene sequence: CDR1 KGHSH, CDR2 LQKENI. The junction had 11 bases not matched to a gene; V was cut back by 4 bases and J by 7 bases. CDR3 length: 15 residues. CDR3 in DNA: TGTGCCAGCTCACGAGCCGGGACAGGTGAGAGTGGCTACACCTTC. It translates to CASSRAGTGESGYTF.

This chain uses TRBV19 with TRBJ2-1; TRBD1 is a possible D gene (6 bases). CDR3 size: 14 residues. Trimming removed 5 bases at V and 4 bases at J, with 12 bases between. Germline V lookup: CDR1 LNHDA, CDR2 SQIVND (reference sequence). The CDR3 DNA reads TGTGCCAGTAGTGACGGGACAAGATACAATGAGCAGTTCTTC. Translating gives CASSDGTRYNEQFF.

As concerns this clone: Germline is not matched at one junction end, which may reflect a read error. V usage is TRBV19 and J usage is TRBJ1-1; TRBD1 might be the D (6 bases). CDR1 and CDR2 (germline): LNHDA, SQIVND (reference sequence). The CDR3 has 13 residues. The CDR3 reads CASNIMGASEAFF. The CDR3 DNA follows: TGTGCCAGTAATATAATGGGGGCCTCTGAAGCTTTCTTT.

The chain links TRBV9 to TRBJ2-1, with TRBD1 as a possible D gene (5 bases). Germline CDR1 and CDR2: SGDLS and YYNGEE. The V end lost 6 bases, the J end lost 5 bases, and 21 bases lay between the germline ends. The CDR3 is 16 residues long. CDR3 in DNA: TGTGCCAGCAACCCCATGACAGCGTCAGTCGACAATGAGCAGTTCTTC. Protein product: CASNPMTASVDNEQFF.

This clone has more than one count but fewer than ten. The chain carries TRBV4-1 and TRBJ2-2; D remains ambiguous. Between the trimmed V and J ends, which lost 1 base and 7 bases, there was a span of 10 bases. Germline V gives CDR1 MGHRA, CDR2 YSYEKL. The CDR3 runs 14 residues. CDR3 sequence reads: CASSQVNSLGELFF. The CDR3 region has the DNA TGCGCCAGCAGCCAAGTAAACAGCCTCGGGGAGCTGTTTTTT.

This clone showed up just a few times. This sequence joins TRBV3-1 (or the pseudogene TRBV3-2) and TRBJ1-5; TRBD1 agrees at 11 bases. Germline V gene sequence: CDR1 LGHDT, CDR2 YNNKEL (reference sequence). CDR3 length: 12 amino acids. V lost 11 bases, J lost 6 bases, and 3 bases stayed unmatched. Written as DNA, the CDR3 is TGTGCCGCAGGGACAGGGGGTCAGCCCCAGCATTTT. Translated: CAAGTGGQPQHF.